This TCR beta chain emerged from a study of T cells in Graves' hyperthyroidism and ophthalmopathy. General observations from the study: Ophthalmopathy stood apart from stable hyperthyroidism in a 13 V-J model. Ophthalmopathy got predicted by the model a median about 6.5 months before its onset. Blood also contained most expanded thyroid clonotypes above 0.001.

From RNA transcripts, TCR beta CDR3 regions were amplified. An initial round of RT-PCR targeting the TCR CDR3 relied on the HTBI primer set. MiXCR was run by TCRdb on the multiplex PCR reads, yielding one entry per CDR3 protein. Seen here are 650,000 to 800,000 distinct CDR3 sequences, about 45% observed once, and the top ten hold about 7.2%. On this clonotype itself: The target antigen is unknown.

V was shortened by 1 base and J by 6 bases, with 9 bases between the two germline ends. The length of the CDR3 is 13 residues. The chain recombines TRBV12-3 or TRBV12-4 with TRBJ1-2; D gene unclear. The TCR comes from an adult man with Graves' disease, either hyperthyroidism or ophthalmopathy (not recorded which). Input material: peripheral blood or thyroid tissue (not recorded which). The CDR3 nucleotides read TGTGCCAGCAGTTTAGGACGGGAGAATGGCTACACCTTC. Translation gives CASSLGRENGYTF.